This TCR beta chain emerged from a study of T cell repertoires in cytomegalovirus infection. Study results and caveats: There were HLA-C-restricted CMV-specific TCR beta clonotypes dominating the ex vivo response.

TCRdb independently ran MiXCR on the reads; one entry per CDR3 protein. The profile shows about 80,000 distinct CDR3 sequences, 3.7% of them singletons. This clonotype was observed many times. Its antigen is unidentified. V shed 2 bases and J shed 0 bases, with 10 bases lying between them. Per the germline V gene, CDR1 is MNHEY and CDR2 is SVGAGI. This CDR3 is built from 15 residues. The V and J genes are TRBV6-5 and TRBJ1-1; possible D gene TRBD1, 5 bases. Specimen: PBMCs. The sequence came from a human donor in good health (CMV status not recorded). Some clones in this sample may be carry-over from other donors' samples. CDR3 nucleotides: TGTGCCAGCAGTTACCTATCCAGGGTGAACACTGAAGCTTTCTTT. This gives the protein CASSYLSRVNTEAFF.